What follows are 9 T cell receptor beta chains derived from one specimen sequenced in a study of T-cell reconstitution after alpha-beta-depleted transplantation in children. Unique molecular identifiers featured in how the TCRbeta library was prepared. Via MiXCR, TCRdb re-called the PCR reads, giving one row per CDR3 protein. Among under 5,500 distinct CDR3 sequences, 25% were seen once, and the ten largest hold around 30%. The sample in question was PBMCs, mostly from graft donor cells, obtained 60 days after TCRalphabeta/CD19-depleted stem cell transplant. Source of these receptors: a boy under two years old who had a stem cell transplant for SCID, so the T cells may come from the graft donor.

In its sample, this clonotype was seen many times. This chain links TRBV5-1 with TRBJ1-6, with D possibly TRBD1 on 6 matching bases. CDR3 size: 16 residues. Trimming stripped 2 bases from V and 9 bases from J, with 18 bases between. The germline CDR1 and CDR2 sequences are SGHRS and YFSETQ. CDR3 sequence reads: CASSFWGVEQGSPLHF. For the CDR3, the DNA is TGCGCCAGCAGCTTTTGGGGAGTTGAACAGGGTTCACCCCTCCACTTT. The full variable domain, with the rest looked up from reference TRBV5-1 and TRBJ1-6, is KAGVTQTPRYLIKTRGQQVTLSCSPISGHRSVSWYQQTPGQGLQFLFEYFSETQRNKGNFPGRFSGRQFSNSRSEMNVSTLELGDSALYLCASSFWGVEQGSPLHFGNGTRLTVT.

At least ten counts were recorded for this clonotype. The rearrangement joins TRBV2 to TRBJ1-4, with 7 bases matching TRBD1. Germline loops: CDR1 SNHLY, CDR2 FYNNEI. The CDR3 has 15 residues. Unmatched junction bases numbered 13, after V lost 7 bases and J lost 8 bases. CDR3 sequence: CASKTDRVGGEKLFF. As DNA, the CDR3 is TGTGCCAGCAAGACTGACAGGGTAGGAGGCGAAAAACTGTTTTTT.

This clonotype showed up many times. The chain recombines TRBV27 with TRBJ2-5; D gene ambiguous. The V end lost 4 bases, the J end lost 4 bases, and 19 bases lay between the germline ends. This CDR3 comprises 16 residues. Germline V gene sequence: CDR1 MNHEY, CDR2 SMNVEV (reference sequence). CDR3 amino acids: CASSYRPSQAGETQYF. DNA for the CDR3: TGTGCCAGCAGTTATCGGCCCTCGCAGGCCGGAGAGACCCAGTACTTC.

Judged by abundance, this clonotype is medium-sized (0.01 to 0.1%). The chain employs TRBV28 and TRBJ1-1; D possibly corresponds to TRBD1 (5 bases). Between the trimmed V and J ends, which lost 6 bases and 11 bases, there was a span of 19 bases. Looked up from germline, CDR1 is MDHEN and CDR2 is SYDVKM. CDR3 length: 13 amino acids. The CDR3 DNA reads as TGTGCCAGCAGAGTACGGGATTTCTGGGACGCTTTCTTT. It specifies CASRVRDFWDAFF.

This chain links TRBV13 with TRBJ1-2; a possible D gene is TRBD1 (5 bases). The CDR3 has 12 residues. The germline CDR1 and CDR2 sequences are PRHDT and FYEKMQ (reference sequence). V was pared by 5 bases and J by 4 bases, with 8 bases between. This CDR3 is CASSVGAYGYTF. CDR3 nucleotide sequence: TGTGCCAGCAGCGTCGGGGCCTATGGCTACACCTTC.

This chain connects TRBV5-1 to TRBJ2-3, with TRBD1 identical over 9 bases. CDR1 is SGHRS, CDR2 YFSETQ, per germline. V was clipped by 4 bases and J by 4 bases; unmatched bases: 13. The CDR3 loop spans 17 amino acids. CDR3 coding DNA: TGCGCCAGCAGCCCGGGCGGGACAGGGCGTATGGCAGATACGCAGTATTTT. It yields the protein CASSPGGTGRMADTQYF.

The gene calls are TRBV5-6 and TRBJ2-5; D is ambiguous. Trimming took off 4 bases at V and 9 bases at J, with 13 bases between the two ends. The CDR3 runs to 12 residues. CDR1 is SGHDT and CDR2 is YYEEEE in the germline V gene. Here the CDR3 reads CASSPGLIPQYF. CDR3 nucleotides: TGTGCCAGCAGCCCCGGGCTCATTCCCCAGTACTTC.

Within the sample, this clonotype is medium-sized. This sequence joins TRBV7-2 and TRBJ1-1; 7 bases are a match to TRBD1. Germline lookup yields CDR1 SGHTA and CDR2 FQGNSA. The CDR3 extends over 14 amino acids. Trimming took 8 bases from V and 1 from J; bases not matched to a gene: 7. The CDR3 loop reads CASHKGAENTEAFF. The CDR3 coding sequence is TGTGCCAGCCACAAGGGGGCGGAGAACACTGAAGCTTTCTTT.

The table lists this clonotype with many counts. This chain links TRBV28 with TRBJ1-5, with a possible D match to TRBD1 (5 bases). The CDR3 contains 15 residues. V was clipped by 8 bases and J by 3 bases, with 17 bases between them. Germline loops: CDR1 MDHEN, CDR2 SYDVKM. CDR3 region: CASDDSPTFNQPQHF. DNA for the CDR3: TGTGCCAGCGACGACAGTCCCACATTCAATCAGCCCCAGCATTTT. The whole variable domain, remainder taken from reference TRBV28 and TRBJ1-5, is DVKVTQSSRYLVKRTGEKVFLECVQDMDHENMFWYRQDPGLGLRLIYFSYDVKMKEKGDIPEGYSVSREKKERFSLILESASTNQTSMYLCASDDSPTFNQPQHFGDGTRLSIL.